The sequence of this TCR beta chain was determined in a study of T cell repertoires in cytomegalovirus infection. In the study overall: Public TCR beta signature analysis indicated the presence of both CMV infection and matching HLA type.

The trim removed 6 bases at V and 5 bases at J, leaving 6 bases unmatched. Germline lookup yields CDR1 MNHNS and CDR2 SASEGT. The CDR3 is 13 residues long. TCRdb independently ran MiXCR on the reads; one entry per CDR3 protein. The profile shows some 700,000 distinct CDR3 sequences, 35% to 45% of them singletons. The TCR comes from a human donor in good health (CMV status not recorded). Some clones in this sample may be carry-over from other donors' samples. The sequencing sample was made of PBMCs. The chain links TRBV6-1 to TRBJ2-5, with 7 positions matching TRBD1. CDR3 DNA: TGTGCCAGCAGCGGACAGGTTGTGGAGACCCAGTACTTC. Protein sequence: CASSGQVVETQYF.